This entry is about one TCR beta chain. The data belong to a study of blood T cell repertoires in COVID-19. The table came from immunoSEQ multiplex PCR; TCRdb's copy has only in-frame clones and leaves some out. The sample consists of around 200,000 clones, around 87% of them appearing once. Germline V gene data show CDR1 as MDHEN and CDR2 as SYDVKM. Trimming took off 6 bases at V and 5 bases at J, with 17 bases between the two ends. The CDR3 extends over 14 amino acids. The gene calls are TRBV28 and TRBJ2-7; a weak D match, TRBD2 (5 bases). The sequenced sample consisted of peripheral blood. The receptor comes from a man in his forties with active or convalescent COVID-19. This CDR3 is CASRPGGVRDEQYF. The CDR3 nucleotides are TGTGCCAGCAGGCCAGGAGGTGTGAGGGACGAGCAGTACTTC.